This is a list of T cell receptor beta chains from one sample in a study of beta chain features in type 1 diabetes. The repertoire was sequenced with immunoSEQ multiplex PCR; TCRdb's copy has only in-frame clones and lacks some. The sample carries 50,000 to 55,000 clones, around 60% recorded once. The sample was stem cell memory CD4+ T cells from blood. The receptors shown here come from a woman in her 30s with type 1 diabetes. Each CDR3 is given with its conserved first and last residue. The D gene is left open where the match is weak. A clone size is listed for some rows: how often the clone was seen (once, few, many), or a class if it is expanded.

CAWGGGVYEQYF TGTGCCTGGGGCGGGGGGGTATACGAGCAGTACTTC TRBJ2-7 TRBV30 - TRBD2
CASSQDDSSGRSEQYF TGCGCCAGCAGCCAAGATGATTCTAGCGGGAGATCCGAGCAGTACTTC TRBJ2-7 TRBV4-1 - TRBD2
CASSLEEGLRLAFF TGCGCCAGCAGCTTGGAGGAGGGTCTGCGGCTAGCTTTCTTT TRBJ1-1 TRBV5-1 - -
CAWRSGEAQPQHF TGTGCCTGGAGAAGCGGGGAAGCCCAGCCCCAGCATTTT TRBJ1-5 TRBV30 - -
CASSTGSSPNTEAFF TGTGCCAGTAGTACCGGGAGTTCGCCGAACACTGAAGCTTTCTTT TRBJ1-1 TRBV19 - -
CASSPPGESIVRQYF TGTGCCAGCAGCCCCCCCGGGGAGAGTATAGTTCGGCAGTACTTC TRBJ2-7 TRBV28 - -
CASSGTGINQPQHF TGTGCCAGCAGTGGGACAGGCATAAATCAGCCCCAGCATTTT TRBJ1-5 TRBV6-1 once TRBD1
CAWAGVLEQYF TGTGCCTGGGCGGGAGTCCTCGAGCAGTACTTC TRBJ2-7 TRBV30 - TRBD2
CASSPGLAFTETQYF TGTGCCAGCAGCCCGGGACTAGCGTTTACGGAGACCCAGTACTTC TRBJ2-5 TRBV7-9 few TRBD2
CASSPWAGETQYF TGTGCCAGCTCACCATGGGCAGGGGAGACCCAGTACTTC TRBJ2-5 TRBV18 - -
CASRLAGSDEQYF TGTGCCAGTAGATTAGCGGGATCGGACGAGCAGTACTTC TRBJ2-7 TRBV19 few TRBD2
CASRPGLAGVTGELFF TGTGCCAGCAGACCCGGACTAGCGGGAGTTACCGGGGAGCTGTTTTTT TRBJ2-2 TRBV5-4 few TRBD2
CASSSHGTGIYGYTF TGTGCCAGCAGCTCGCATGGGACAGGGATTTATGGCTACACCTTC TRBJ1-2 TRBV7-9 - TRBD1
CASSLEGGYLNTEAFF TGTGCCAGCAGCTTAGAAGGAGGGTACCTGAACACTGAAGCTTTCTTT TRBJ1-1 TRBV13 - -
CASSLRTDTYEQYF TGTGCCAGTAGTCTCAGGACAGATACCTACGAGCAGTACTTC TRBJ2-7 TRBV19 - -
CASSQPDRGYNEQFF TGCGCCAGCAGTCAACCGGACAGGGGCTACAATGAGCAGTTCTTC TRBJ2-1 TRBV5-1 - TRBD1
CASSFYNLDLTGELFF TGTGCCAGCAGTTTTTATAATTTGGACTTAACCGGGGAGCTGTTTTTT TRBJ2-2 TRBV28 - -
CASSIEYGAGELFF TGTGCCAGTAGTATAGAATACGGGGCCGGGGAGCTGTTTTTT TRBJ2-2 TRBV19 few -
CASRPGRGDEKLFF TGTGCCAGCAGGCCGGGTCGCGGGGATGAAAAACTGTTTTTT TRBJ1-4 TRBV2 once -
CASSQDSWGQPEAFF TGTGCCAGCAGCCAAGATTCTTGGGGGCAACCTGAAGCTTTCTTT TRBJ1-1 TRBV4-2 - -
CASSNKAGRSYEQYF TGTGCCAGCAGTAACAAAGCGGGCCGCTCCTACGAGCAGTACTTC TRBJ2-7 TRBV27 - -
CAWSPGISYYEQYF TGTGCCTGGAGTCCCGGGATATCTTACTACGAGCAGTACTTC TRBJ2-7 TRBV30 - -
CASSLGGQGWTWTQYF TGTGCCAGCAGCTTGGGTGGACAGGGGTGGACGTGGACCCAGTACTTC TRBJ2-5 TRBV5-6 once TRBD1
CASSSGQPQETQYF TGCGCCAGCAGCTCGGGACAGCCCCAAGAGACCCAGTACTTC TRBJ2-5 TRBV5-1 - TRBD1
CASSSGTRYSNQPQHF TGTGCCAGCAGCTCCGGGACACGTTATAGCAATCAGCCCCAGCATTTT TRBJ1-5 TRBV7-6 - -
CASSVGLAGHTDTQYF TGTGCCAGCAGCGTAGGCCTAGCGGGGCACACAGATACGCAGTATTTT TRBJ2-3 TRBV9 few TRBD2
CSVWTGDSYEQYF TGCAGCGTGTGGACAGGGGACTCCTACGAGCAGTACTTC TRBJ2-7 TRBV29-1 few TRBD1
CAWSVPITLGNTIYF TGTGCCTGGAGTGTCCCGATAACTCTCGGAAACACCATATATTTT TRBJ1-3 TRBV30 once -
CAHPDRGGSYTF TGTGCTCACCCTGACAGGGGCGGTAGCTACACCTTC TRBJ1-2 TRBV6-5 - TRBD1